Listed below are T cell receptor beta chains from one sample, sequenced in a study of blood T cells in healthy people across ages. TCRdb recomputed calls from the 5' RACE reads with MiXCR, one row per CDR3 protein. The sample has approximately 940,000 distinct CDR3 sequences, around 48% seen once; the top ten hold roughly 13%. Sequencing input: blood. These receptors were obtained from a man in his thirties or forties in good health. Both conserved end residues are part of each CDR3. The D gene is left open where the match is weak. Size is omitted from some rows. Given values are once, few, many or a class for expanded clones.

CDR3: CSVAERRISYEQYF
DNA: TGCAGCGTTGCGGAGAGGAGGATTTCCTACGAGCAGTACTTC
size: NA
J: TRBJ2-7
V: TRBV29-1
D: NA

CDR3: CATSAPTGQGGTQYF
DNA: TGTGCCACCAGTGCCCCTACAGGACAGGGGGGGACCCAGTACTTC
size: NA
J: TRBJ2-5
V: TRBV24-1
D: TRBD1

CDR3: CASSQDDRGRVSSPLHF
DNA: TGTGCCAGCAGCCAGGACGACAGGGGGCGAGTCAGTTCACCCCTCCACTTT
size: NA
J: TRBJ1-6
V: TRBV3-1
D: TRBD1

CDR3: CASSRTRSYEQYF
DNA: TGCGCCAGCAGCCGGACTCGCTCCTACGAGCAGTACTTC
size: NA
J: TRBJ2-7
V: TRBV4-1
D: NA

CDR3: CASSLTGRGEKLFF
DNA: TGTGCCAGCAGTCTGACAGGGAGAGGGGAAAAACTGTTTTTT
size: NA
J: TRBJ1-4
V: TRBV27
D: TRBD1

CDR3: CSAPGLQETQYF
DNA: TGCAGTGCCCCGGGACTGCAAGAGACCCAGTACTTC
size: NA
J: TRBJ2-5
V: TRBV20-1
D: NA

CDR3: CASSFGTGLMNTEAFF
DNA: TGTGCCAGCAGTTTCGGCACAGGGCTGATGAACACTGAAGCTTTCTTT
size: NA
J: TRBJ1-1
V: TRBV12-3/TRBV12-4
D: NA

CDR3: CASTLVASTDAQYF
DNA: TGTGCCAGCACCCTAGTGGCGAGCACAGATGCGCAGTATTTT
size: NA
J: TRBJ2-3
V: TRBV12-3/TRBV12-4
D: NA

CDR3: CSAIGAGRGNEQFF
DNA: TGCAGTGCTATTGGAGCGGGGAGGGGCAATGAGCAGTTCTTC
size: once
J: TRBJ2-1
V: TRBV20-1
D: TRBD2

CDR3: CASSSERGGGGEQFF
DNA: TGCGCCAGCAGCAGCGAGAGGGGGGGCGGCGGTGAGCAGTTCTTC
size: NA
J: TRBJ2-1
V: TRBV4-1
D: NA

CDR3: CASSPGTGGHNYGYTF
DNA: TGTGCAAGCTCACCCGGGACAGGGGGTCACAACTATGGCTACACCTTC
size: NA
J: TRBJ1-2
V: TRBV18
D: TRBD1

CDR3: CASSLATTEQFF
DNA: TGTGCCAGCAGCTTAGCCACCACCGAGCAGTTCTTC
size: many
J: TRBJ2-1
V: TRBV13
D: NA

CDR3: CASSQERGLSSYNEQFF
DNA: TGTGCCAGCAGCCAAGAGAGGGGGTTGAGCTCCTACAATGAGCAGTTCTTC
size: NA
J: TRBJ2-1
V: TRBV3-1
D: NA

CDR3: CASSAQPGQGSYGYTF
DNA: TGTGCCAGCAGCGCCCAGCCGGGACAGGGGAGTTATGGCTACACCTTC
size: NA
J: TRBJ1-2
V: TRBV7-9
D: TRBD1

CDR3: CASSKGGDTQYF
DNA: TGTGCCAGCAGTAAGGGGGGAGATACGCAGTATTTT
size: NA
J: TRBJ2-3
V: TRBV28
D: NA

CDR3: CSARVANRERDTQYF
DNA: TGCAGTGCTAGGGTAGCGAACAGGGAGAGAGATACGCAGTATTTT
size: once
J: TRBJ2-3
V: TRBV20-1
D: NA

CDR3: CASSQEYYGSSYEQYF
DNA: TGCGCCAGCAGCCAAGAATATTACGGCAGCTCCTACGAGCAGTACTTC
size: NA
J: TRBJ2-7
V: TRBV4-1
D: NA

CDR3: CASSQGSQSSYNEQFF
DNA: TGCGCCAGCAGCCAAGGGTCTCAGAGCTCCTACAATGAGCAGTTCTTC
size: few
J: TRBJ2-1
V: TRBV4-1
D: NA

CDR3: CASSSFMGYEQYF
DNA: TGTGCCAGCAGTTCATTTATGGGGTACGAGCAGTACTTC
size: few
J: TRBJ2-7
V: TRBV6-5
D: NA

CDR3: CASSEWAEASTEAFF
DNA: TGTGCCAGCAGTGAATGGGCAGAGGCGAGCACTGAAGCTTTCTTT
size: NA
J: TRBJ1-1
V: TRBV6-1
D: NA

CDR3: CASRGGWNTRELFF
DNA: TGTGCCAGCAGAGGGGGTTGGAACACCAGGGAGCTGTTTTTT
size: NA
J: TRBJ2-2
V: TRBV27
D: NA

CDR3: CASSYPAAPNEQFF
DNA: TGTGCCAGCAGTTACCCCGCTGCCCCCAATGAGCAGTTCTTC
size: few
J: TRBJ2-1
V: TRBV6-6
D: NA

CDR3: CASSVGLPSGEQFF
DNA: TGTGCCAGCAGCGTAGGTCTCCCGAGCGGTGAGCAGTTCTTC
size: NA
J: TRBJ2-1
V: TRBV9
D: NA

CDR3: CASSVSTATLGNEQFF
DNA: TGTGCCAGCAGCGTCTCGACAGCTACCCTGGGGAATGAGCAGTTCTTC
size: NA
J: TRBJ2-1
V: TRBV5-4
D: NA

CDR3: CASSPSQGAYNEQFF
DNA: TGTGCCAGCAGCCCCTCGCAGGGTGCCTACAATGAGCAGTTCTTC
size: NA
J: TRBJ2-1
V: TRBV6-5
D: NA

CDR3: CSADSSGGKSEQFF
DNA: TGCAGTGCAGACTCTAGCGGGGGCAAGAGTGAGCAGTTCTTC
size: many
J: TRBJ2-1
V: TRBV20-1
D: TRBD2

CDR3: CASKAWVRAYTYEQYF
DNA: TGTGCCAGCAAGGCCTGGGTCAGGGCTTACACGTACGAGCAGTACTTC
size: NA
J: TRBJ2-7
V: TRBV25-1
D: NA

CDR3: CASSQDEGLFSQPQHF
DNA: TGTGCCAGCAGCCAAGATGAGGGTTTATTTAGTCAGCCCCAGCATTTT
size: NA
J: TRBJ1-5
V: TRBV3-1
D: NA

CDR3: CASSEAAHRNTEAFF
DNA: TGTGCCAGCAGTGAAGCGGCCCACCGGAACACTGAAGCTTTCTTT
size: NA
J: TRBJ1-1
V: TRBV6-1
D: NA

CDR3: CASSLPEGVQYNEQFF
DNA: TGTGCCAGCAGCCTACCCGAGGGGGTCCAGTACAATGAGCAGTTCTTC
size: NA
J: TRBJ2-1
V: TRBV12-3/TRBV12-4
D: NA

CDR3: CASRDILASSTDTQYF
DNA: TGTGCCAGCAGGGACATACTAGCCTCCTCCACAGATACGCAGTATTTT
size: few
J: TRBJ2-3
V: TRBV4-2
D: NA

CDR3: CASSQDWSGGQPQHF
DNA: TGCGCCAGCAGCCAAGATTGGTCCGGCGGGCAGCCCCAGCATTTT
size: NA
J: TRBJ1-5
V: TRBV4-3
D: NA

CDR3: CASSLSPGHRGGNQPQHF
DNA: TGTGCCAGCAGTTTATCACCGGGACATAGGGGTGGGAATCAGCCCCAGCATTTT
size: NA
J: TRBJ1-5
V: TRBV28
D: NA

CDR3: CASSLPTGHGTGELFF
DNA: TGCGCCAGCAGCTTACCTACAGGGCACGGCACCGGGGAGCTGTTTTTT
size: NA
J: TRBJ2-2
V: TRBV5-1
D: NA

CDR3: CAISTGERGTDTQYF
DNA: TGTGCCATCAGTACGGGAGAAAGGGGCACAGATACGCAGTATTTT
size: NA
J: TRBJ2-3
V: TRBV10-3
D: NA

CDR3: CSALNSGSRGPLDTQYF
DNA: TGCAGTGCTCTTAACTCTGGTTCGCGAGGGCCCTTGGATACGCAGTATTTT
size: NA
J: TRBJ2-3
V: TRBV20-1
D: NA

CDR3: CASSEGAGPYEQYF
DNA: TGTGCTAGCAGCGAAGGGGCAGGACCCTACGAGCAGTACTTC
size: NA
J: TRBJ2-7
V: TRBV6-1
D: NA

CDR3: CASSELSQGDDNEQFF
DNA: TGTGCCAGCAGTGAATTGAGCCAGGGGGATGACAATGAGCAGTTCTTC
size: few
J: TRBJ2-1
V: TRBV25-1
D: TRBD1

CDR3: CSAFAGRTYEQYF
DNA: TGCAGCGCCTTCGCCGGACGGACCTACGAGCAGTACTTC
size: few
J: TRBJ2-7
V: TRBV29-1
D: NA

CDR3: CASTVTESTEAFF
DNA: TGCGCCAGCACCGTGACAGAGAGCACTGAAGCTTTCTTT
size: NA
J: TRBJ1-1
V: TRBV4-3
D: NA

CDR3: CASSSPEYNEQFF
DNA: TGTGCCAGCAGCTCCCCGGAGTACAATGAGCAGTTCTTC
size: NA
J: TRBJ2-1
V: TRBV11-3
D: NA

CDR3: CASSVVGTYEQYF
DNA: TGTGCCAGCAGTGTGGTTGGAACCTACGAGCAGTACTTC
size: few
J: TRBJ2-7
V: TRBV27
D: NA

CDR3: CASSLISGGNYGYTF
DNA: TGTGCCAGCAGCTTAATCTCCGGCGGTAACTATGGCTACACCTTC
size: NA
J: TRBJ1-2
V: TRBV7-2
D: NA

CDR3: CSAIFGGALETQYF
DNA: TGCAGTGCTATCTTCGGGGGGGCCCTTGAGACCCAGTACTTC
size: NA
J: TRBJ2-5
V: TRBV20-1
D: TRBD2

CDR3: CASSQVPVTGELFF
DNA: TGCGCCAGCAGCCAAGTTCCGGTGACCGGGGAGCTGTTTTTT
size: few
J: TRBJ2-2
V: TRBV4-3
D: NA

CDR3: CASSLSGTGNSPPHF
DNA: TGTGCCAGCAGTTTATCGGGGACAGGGAATTCACCCCCCCACTTT
size: once
J: TRBJ1-6
V: TRBV28
D: TRBD1

CDR3: CASSYRDSLATNEKLFF
DNA: TGTGCCAGCAGTTACCGGGACAGCCTGGCAACTAATGAAAAACTGTTTTTT
size: NA
J: TRBJ1-4
V: TRBV6-7
D: TRBD1

CDR3: CASSLARDSYNSPLHF
DNA: TGTGCCAGCAGCTTAGCGAGGGACTCCTATAATTCACCCCTCCACTTT
size: NA
J: TRBJ1-6
V: TRBV7-2
D: NA

CDR3: CASRHPLAGEGNTGELFF
DNA: TGTGCCAGCAGGCACCCACTAGCGGGAGAAGGAAACACCGGGGAGCTGTTTTTT
size: NA
J: TRBJ2-2
V: TRBV3-1
D: TRBD2

CDR3: CASSQGRQGRYGYTF
DNA: TGTGCCAGCAGCCAGGGCAGACAGGGGAGATATGGCTACACCTTC
size: few
J: TRBJ1-2
V: TRBV3-1
D: TRBD1

CDR3: CASSLTGTGYQETQYF
DNA: TGTGCCAGCAGCCTCACCGGGACAGGGTACCAAGAGACCCAGTACTTC
size: few
J: TRBJ2-5
V: TRBV3-1
D: TRBD1

CDR3: CAGSFPIAGGLAYEQYF
DNA: TGTGCCGGCAGCTTTCCCATAGCGGGGGGGCTGGCCTACGAGCAGTACTTC
size: NA
J: TRBJ2-7
V: TRBV7-2
D: TRBD2

CDR3: CAWSAGGGATDTQYF
DNA: TGTGCCTGGAGTGCGGGCGGGGGGGCAACAGATACGCAGTATTTT
size: NA
J: TRBJ2-3
V: TRBV30
D: TRBD2

CDR3: CASSLDTLIYEQYF
DNA: TGCGCCAGCAGCTTGGACACCTTGATCTACGAGCAGTACTTC
size: NA
J: TRBJ2-7
V: TRBV5-1
D: NA

CDR3: CASSRGGADEQFF
DNA: TGTGCCAGCAGTCGGGGGGGGGCAGATGAGCAGTTCTTC
size: NA
J: TRBJ2-1
V: TRBV25-1
D: TRBD2

CDR3: CASSQETNPYEQYF
DNA: TGTGCCAGCAGCCAAGAAACCAACCCCTACGAGCAGTACTTC
size: NA
J: TRBJ2-7
V: TRBV4-2
D: NA

CDR3: CASSPAGGNGSPLHF
DNA: TGTGCCAGCTCACCTGCTGGGGGGAATGGATCACCCCTCCACTTT
size: NA
J: TRBJ1-6
V: TRBV18
D: NA